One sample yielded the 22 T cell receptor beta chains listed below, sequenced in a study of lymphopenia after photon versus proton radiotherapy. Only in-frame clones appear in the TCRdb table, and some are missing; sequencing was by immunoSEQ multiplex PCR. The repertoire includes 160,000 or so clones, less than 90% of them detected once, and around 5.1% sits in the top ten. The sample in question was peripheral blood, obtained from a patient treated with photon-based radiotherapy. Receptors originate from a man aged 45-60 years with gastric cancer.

The CDR3 nucleotides read TGTGCCAGCAGTTCCTCTAGCGGGGGCACCGGGGAGCTGTTTTTT. It translates to CASSSSSGGTGELFF. The rearrangement joins TRBV28 to TRBJ2-2; 10 bases are shared with TRBD2. The CDR3 is 15 amino acids. Germline V gene sequence: CDR1 MDHEN, CDR2 SYDVKM. Trimming took 4 bases from V and 4 from J; bases not matched to a gene: 3.

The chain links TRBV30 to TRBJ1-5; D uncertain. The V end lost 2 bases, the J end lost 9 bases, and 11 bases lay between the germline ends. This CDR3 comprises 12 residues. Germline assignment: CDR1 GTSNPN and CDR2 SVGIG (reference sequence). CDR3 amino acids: CAWSKINGPQHF. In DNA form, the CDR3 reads TGTGCCTGGAGTAAAATCAACGGGCCCCAGCATTTT.

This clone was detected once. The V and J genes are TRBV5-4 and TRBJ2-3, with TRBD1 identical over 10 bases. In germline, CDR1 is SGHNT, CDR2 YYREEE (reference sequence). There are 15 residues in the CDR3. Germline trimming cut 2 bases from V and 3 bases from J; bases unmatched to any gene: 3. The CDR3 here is CASSFGTGDTDTQYF. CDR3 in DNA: TGTGCCAGCAGCTTTGGGACAGGGGATACAGATACGCAGTATTTT.

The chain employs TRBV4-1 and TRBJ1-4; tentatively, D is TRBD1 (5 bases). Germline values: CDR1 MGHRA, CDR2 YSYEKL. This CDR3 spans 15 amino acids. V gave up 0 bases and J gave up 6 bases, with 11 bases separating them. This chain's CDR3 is CASSQDGARDEKLFF. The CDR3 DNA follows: TGCGCCAGCAGCCAAGATGGGGCGAGGGATGAAAAACTGTTTTTT.

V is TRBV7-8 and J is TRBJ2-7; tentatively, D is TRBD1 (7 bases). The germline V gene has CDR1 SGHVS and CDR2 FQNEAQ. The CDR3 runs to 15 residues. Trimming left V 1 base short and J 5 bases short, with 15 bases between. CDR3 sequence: CASSLGQGGADEQYF. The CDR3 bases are TGTGCCAGCAGCTTAGGTCAGGGGGGTGCGGACGAGCAGTACTTC.

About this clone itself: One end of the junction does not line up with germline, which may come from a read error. CDR3 nucleotides: TGTGCCAGCAGAAAAGGACGGGAATACGAGCAGTATTTC. Translating it yields CASRKGREYEQYF. The chain combines TRBV28 with TRBJ2-7; D perhaps matches TRBD2 (5 bases). This CDR3 has 13 residues. Germline lookup yields CDR1 MDHEN and CDR2 SYDVKM. Full variable domain (rest looked up from reference TRBV28 and TRBJ2-7): DVKVTQSSRYLVKRTGEKVFLECVQDMDHENMFWYRQDPGLGLRLIYFSYDVKMKEKGDIPEGYSVSREKKERFSLILESASTNQTSMYLCASRKGREYEQYFGPGTRLTVT.

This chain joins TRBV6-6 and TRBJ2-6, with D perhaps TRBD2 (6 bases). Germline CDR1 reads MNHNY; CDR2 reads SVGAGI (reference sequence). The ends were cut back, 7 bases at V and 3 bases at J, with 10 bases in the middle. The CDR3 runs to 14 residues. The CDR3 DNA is TGTGCCAGCACACCCGGGGGTGGGGCCAACGTCCTGACTTTC. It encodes CASTPGGGANVLTF.

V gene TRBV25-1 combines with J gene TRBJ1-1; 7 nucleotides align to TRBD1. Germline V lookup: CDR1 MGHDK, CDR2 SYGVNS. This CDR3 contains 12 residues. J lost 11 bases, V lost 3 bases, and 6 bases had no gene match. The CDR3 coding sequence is TGTGCCAGCAGTGACCCGGGACAGACGGCTTTCTTT. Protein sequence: CASSDPGQTAFF. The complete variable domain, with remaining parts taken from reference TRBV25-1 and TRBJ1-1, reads EADIYQTPRYLVIGTGKKITLECSQTMGHDKMYWYQQDPGMELHLIHYSYGVNSTEKGDLSSESTVSRIRTEHFPLTLESARPSHTSQYLCASSDPGQTAFFGQGTRLTVV.

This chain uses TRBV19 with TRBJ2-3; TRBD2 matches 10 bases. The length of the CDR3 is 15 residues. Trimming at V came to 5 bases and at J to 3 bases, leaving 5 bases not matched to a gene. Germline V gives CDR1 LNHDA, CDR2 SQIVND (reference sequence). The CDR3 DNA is TGTGCCAGTAGTCAACTAGCGGGACTTACAGATACGCAGTATTTT. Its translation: CASSQLAGLTDTQYF. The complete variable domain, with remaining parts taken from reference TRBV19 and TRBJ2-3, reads DGGITQSPKYLFRKEGQNVTLSCEQNLNHDAMYWYRQDPGQGLRLIYYSQIVNDFQKGDIAEGYSVSREKKESFPLTVTSAQKNPTAFYLCASSQLAGLTDTQYFGPGTRLTVL.

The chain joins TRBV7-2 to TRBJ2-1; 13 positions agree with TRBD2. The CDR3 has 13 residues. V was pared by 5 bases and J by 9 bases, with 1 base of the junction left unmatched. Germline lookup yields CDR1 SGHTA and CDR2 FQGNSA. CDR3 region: CASSRTSGGEQFF. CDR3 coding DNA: TGTGCCAGCAGCCGGACTAGCGGGGGTGAGCAGTTCTTC.

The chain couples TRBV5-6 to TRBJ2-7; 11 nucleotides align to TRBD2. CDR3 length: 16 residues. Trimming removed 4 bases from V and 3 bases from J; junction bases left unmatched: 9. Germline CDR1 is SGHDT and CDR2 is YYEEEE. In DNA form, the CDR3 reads TGTGCCAGCAGCCCGGGACTAGCGGAGAAAGTCTACGAGCAGTACTTC. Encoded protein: CASSPGLAEKVYEQYF.

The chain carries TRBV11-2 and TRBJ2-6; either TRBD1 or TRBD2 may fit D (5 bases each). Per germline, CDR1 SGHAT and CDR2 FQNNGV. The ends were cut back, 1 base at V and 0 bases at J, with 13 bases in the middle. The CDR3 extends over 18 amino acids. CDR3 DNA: TGTGCCAGCAGCTTAGGGGGGAACCTTTACTCTGGGGCCAACGTCCTGACTTTC. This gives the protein CASSLGGNLYSGANVLTF.

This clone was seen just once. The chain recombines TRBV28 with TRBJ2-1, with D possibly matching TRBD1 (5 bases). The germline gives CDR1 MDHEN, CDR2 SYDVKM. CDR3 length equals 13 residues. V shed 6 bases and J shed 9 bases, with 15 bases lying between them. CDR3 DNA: TGTGCCAGCAGCCGACTCCAGGGTGGTGAGCAGTTCTTC. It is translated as CASSRLQGGEQFF.

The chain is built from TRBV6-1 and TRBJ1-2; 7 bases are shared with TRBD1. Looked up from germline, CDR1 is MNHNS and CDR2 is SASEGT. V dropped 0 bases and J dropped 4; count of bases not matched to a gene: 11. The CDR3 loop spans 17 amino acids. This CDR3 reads CASSEALTRGGLYGYTF. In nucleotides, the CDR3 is TGTGCCAGCAGTGAAGCGCTGACCAGAGGGGGCCTCTATGGCTACACCTTC.

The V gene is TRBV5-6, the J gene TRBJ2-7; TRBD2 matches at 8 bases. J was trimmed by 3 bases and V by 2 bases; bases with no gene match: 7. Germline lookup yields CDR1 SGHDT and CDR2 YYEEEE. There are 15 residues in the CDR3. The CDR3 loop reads CASSFSGSGGYEQYF. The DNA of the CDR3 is TGTGCCAGCAGCTTCAGCGGGAGTGGTGGCTACGAGCAGTACTTC.

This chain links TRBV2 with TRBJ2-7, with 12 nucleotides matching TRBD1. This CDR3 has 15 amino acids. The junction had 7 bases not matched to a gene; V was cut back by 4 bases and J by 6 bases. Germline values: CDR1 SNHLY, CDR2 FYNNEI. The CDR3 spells CASSVSGQGAGEQYF. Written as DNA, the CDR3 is TGTGCCAGCAGTGTTTCGGGACAGGGGGCTGGCGAGCAGTACTTC.

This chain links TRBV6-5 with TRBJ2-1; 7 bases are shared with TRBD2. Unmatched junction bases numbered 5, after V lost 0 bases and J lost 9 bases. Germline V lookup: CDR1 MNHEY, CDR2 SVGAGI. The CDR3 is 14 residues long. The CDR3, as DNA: TGTGCCAGCAGTTACTCGCGGGAGAGAGGTGAGCAGTTCTTC. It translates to CASSYSRERGEQFF.

The CDR3 here is CASSPEWRGSYQPQHF. The CDR3, as DNA: TGTGCCAGCTCACCTGAGTGGCGGGGATCATATCAGCCCCAGCATTTT. J is TRBJ1-5 and V is TRBV18; the D is unclear. CDR3 length equals 16 residues. V shed 3 bases and J shed 5 bases, with 17 bases lying between them. The germline V gene encodes CDR1 KGHSH and CDR2 LQKENI.

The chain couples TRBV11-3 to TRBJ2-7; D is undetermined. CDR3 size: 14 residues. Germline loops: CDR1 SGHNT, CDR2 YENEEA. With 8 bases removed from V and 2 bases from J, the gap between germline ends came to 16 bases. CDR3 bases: TGTGCCAGCTCCATCGCCGACACCGCCTACGAGCAGTACTTC. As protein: CASSIADTAYEQYF.

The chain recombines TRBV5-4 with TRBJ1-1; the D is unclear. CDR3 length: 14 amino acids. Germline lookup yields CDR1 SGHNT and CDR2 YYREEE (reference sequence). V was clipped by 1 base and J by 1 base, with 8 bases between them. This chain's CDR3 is CASSLRSENTEAFF. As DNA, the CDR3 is TGTGCCAGCAGCTTGAGGTCGGAGAACACTGAAGCTTTCTTT.

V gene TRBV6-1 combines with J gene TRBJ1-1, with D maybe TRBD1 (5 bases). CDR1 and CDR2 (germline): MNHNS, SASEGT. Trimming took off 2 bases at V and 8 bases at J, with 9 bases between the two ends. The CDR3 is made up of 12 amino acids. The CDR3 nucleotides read TGTGCCAGCAGTGAACTCTGGACAGAAGCTTTCTTT. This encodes CASSELWTEAFF.

CDR3 in DNA: TGCGCCAGCAGCGGGACAGGGTCGGAGACCCAGTACTTC. Residues: CASSGTGSETQYF. The chain is built from TRBV5-1 and TRBJ2-5; 9 bases map to TRBD1. Germline V lookup: CDR1 SGHRS, CDR2 YFSETQ. This CDR3 region has 13 residues. V lost 4 bases and J lost 5; bases outside the gene matches: 3.